Listed here are 21 T cell receptor beta chains from one sample, sequenced in a study of patients and donors after allogeneic stem cell transplantation (dated by TCRdb to 2018 to 2020). Library preparation was by RT-PCR. For sequencing, a NextSeq 550 was employed. The public reads were run again by TCRdb, first through fastp at Q25 and then through MiXCR, and only productive beta chains were kept. Each CDR3 protein appears once, grouped with its most common genes and DNA. The sample data list about 57,000 distinct CDR3 sequences, and approximately 12% of these were observed just once. The top ten constitute around 32% of the sample. The sample consisted of blood, either unsorted or a sorted T cell fraction (not recorded which). The source of these receptors is a human donor who was either an allogeneic HSCT recipient or a stem cell or donor lymphocyte infusion donor (not recorded which). It is not recorded whose cells these are; they may come from a transplant donor.

This clonotype was seen only a few times. V is TRBV7-9 and J is TRBJ2-7; D gene unclear. Germline V lookup: CDR1 SEHNR, CDR2 FQNEAQ (reference sequence). This CDR3 spans 14 amino acids. V was cut by 4 bases and J by 4 bases, with 14 bases left in between. CDR3: CASSSRRNGYEQYF. In nucleotides, the CDR3 is TGTGCCAGCAGCTCCCGACGTAATGGGTACGAGCAGTACTTC.

The chain uses TRBV29-1 and TRBJ1-1, with 7 nucleotides matching TRBD1. J was trimmed by 7 bases and V by 3 bases; bases with no gene match: 8. CDR1 is SQVTM, CDR2 ANQGSEA, per germline. This CDR3 has 13 residues. DNA of the CDR3: TGCAGCGTTGAGGGTGGGACAGCGTTTGAAGCTTTCTTT. Its translation is CSVEGGTAFEAFF.

A single count supports this clonotype. V is TRBV6-5 and J is TRBJ2-3; D remains ambiguous. Germline V gene data show CDR1 as MNHEY and CDR2 as SVGAGI. V lost 0 bases to trimming and J lost 4 bases, with 5 bases between them. The CDR3 extends over 13 amino acids. CDR3 bases: TGTGCCAGCAGTTACTCCGGACCAGATACGCAGTATTTT. It codes for CASSYSGPDTQYF.

The chain combines TRBV27 with TRBJ2-6, with 8 bases aligning to TRBD1. Germline V gene data show CDR1 as MNHEY and CDR2 as SMNVEV (reference sequence). V lost 5 bases, J lost 0 bases, and 6 bases stayed unmatched. This CDR3 is 17 amino acids long. CDR3 sequence: CASSRTGLSSGANVLTF. For the CDR3, the DNA is TGTGCCAGCAGTCGGACAGGGCTCAGCTCTGGGGCCAACGTCCTGACTTTC.

The chain couples TRBV5-1 to TRBJ2-1; D gene ambiguous. CDR1 is SGHRS and CDR2 is YFSETQ in the germline V gene. V lost 4 bases to trimming and J lost 5 bases, with 10 bases between them. The CDR3 has 13 amino acids. The CDR3 region has the DNA TGCGCCAGCAGCCGAGACCAAAACAATGAGCAGTTCTTC. Translation: CASSRDQNNEQFF.

This clonotype was seen more than once but under ten times. The CDR3 region is CASSPSPYSNQPQHF. The CDR3 DNA reads TGTGCCAGTAGTCCCAGCCCATATAGCAATCAGCCCCAGCATTTT. This chain uses TRBV19 with TRBJ1-5, with D unresolved. The germline V gene has CDR1 LNHDA and CDR2 SQIVND (reference sequence). The V and J ends lost 5 bases and 0 bases respectively, with 11 bases between them. The CDR3 runs to 15 residues.

V gene TRBV12-3 or TRBV12-4 combines with J gene TRBJ2-7; 9 bases match TRBD2. V lost 6 bases, J lost 5 bases, and 8 bases stayed unmatched. The CDR3 covers 14 residues. The CDR3 loop is CASSPSGGRHEQYF. The CDR3 nucleotides are TGTGCCAGCAGCCCAAGCGGGGGGCGGCACGAGCAGTACTTC.

The chain employs TRBV5-6 and TRBJ2-2, with 9 bases fitting TRBD1. Germline V gene data show CDR1 as SGHDT and CDR2 as YYEEEE. This CDR3 has 15 residues. After removal of 5 bases from V and 6 bases from J, the junction contained 8 bases not matched to a gene. In nucleotides, the CDR3 is TGTGCCAGCAGATCACAGGGGGCCTTGGCCGGGGAGCTGTTTTTT. This encodes CASRSQGALAGELFF.

The chain uses TRBV13 and TRBJ2-7; D not resolved. The CDR3 contains 15 residues. Trimming removed 4 bases from V and 6 bases from J, with 19 bases in between. Germline V gene sequence: CDR1 PRHDT, CDR2 FYEKMQ (reference sequence). The CDR3 bases are TGTGCCAGCAGCTCTCCAATTCACCACGGCCGCGAGCAGTACTTC. Translation: CASSSPIHHGREQYF. The whole variable domain, filled in from reference TRBV13 and TRBJ2-7, reads AAGVIQSPRHLIKEKRETATLKCYPIPRHDTVYWYQQGPGQDPQFLISFYEKMQSDKGSIPDRFSAQQFSDYHSELNMSSLELGDSALYFCASSSPIHHGREQYFGPGTRLTVT.

Ten or more counts support this clonotype. The chain's CDR3 is CASTQSGTEAFF. CDR3 nucleotides: TGTGCCAGCACTCAGTCGGGCACTGAAGCTTTCTTT. The V call is TRBV12-3 or TRBV12-4, the J call TRBJ1-1, with D unresolved. This CDR3 comprises 12 residues. Trimming took off 7 bases at V and 4 bases at J, with 10 bases between the two ends.

The rearrangement joins TRBV4-2 to TRBJ2-7; D is unclear. The CDR3 loop spans 17 amino acids. Per germline, CDR1 LGHNA and CDR2 YNFKEQ. Trimming took 1 base from V and 0 from J, leaving 16 bases between them. CDR3 DNA sequence: TGTGCCAGCAGCCAAGGGAAGGTTGCGGAAACCTCCTACGAGCAGTACTTC. As protein: CASSQGKVAETSYEQYF.

The sample holds a few counts of this clonotype. The chain links TRBV21-1 to TRBJ2-3. TRBV21-1 is a pseudogene locus. CDR3 size: 14 residues. Here the CDR3 DNA reads TGTGCCAGCAGCAGAGCGGGACGCACAGATACGCAGTATTTT. It translates to CASSRAGRTDTQYF.

This clonotype was detected only a few times. J is TRBJ2-2 and V is TRBV3-1; 8 nucleotides agree with TRBD2. Trimming cost V 2 bases and J 4 bases; bases outside gene matches: 9. This CDR3 comprises 17 residues. From germline, CDR1 is LGHDT and CDR2 YNNKEL (reference sequence). DNA for the CDR3: TGTGCCAGCAGCCAACCCGGGACTAGTATCATCACCGGGGAGCTGTTTTTT. This translates into CASSQPGTSIITGELFF.

V is TRBV12-3 or TRBV12-4 and J is TRBJ2-1; D may be TRBD1 or TRBD2 (5 bases each). The CDR3 sequence is 12 residues long. V lost 6 bases and J 9 bases, leaving 12 bases between the germline ends. The chain's CDR3 is CASSLRDGEQFF. In DNA form, the CDR3 reads TGTGCCAGCAGCCTTAGGGACGGTGAGCAGTTCTTC.

Here the CDR3 reads CASSQENYGYTF. As DNA, the CDR3 is TGTGCCAGCAGCCAAGAAAACTATGGCTACACCTTC. The rearrangement uses TRBV14 and TRBJ1-2; no clear D. The germline gives CDR1 SGHDN, CDR2 FVKESK. The V gene lost 0 bases and the J gene lost 2 bases, with 1 base spanning the gap. This CDR3 comprises 12 residues.

This chain links TRBV10-3 with TRBJ2-7; 8 nucleotides agree with TRBD1. The CDR3 sequence is 17 residues long. Germline V gene sequence: CDR1 ENHRY, CDR2 SYGVKD. V gave up 3 bases and J gave up 4 bases; unmatched junction bases: 14. The CDR3 is CAISDRDRPSGFYEQYF. CDR3 DNA: TGTGCCATCAGTGATCGGGACAGGCCCAGCGGGTTTTACGAGCAGTACTTC.

There are many counts of this clonotype. The genes are TRBV7-9 and TRBJ1-1; D gene unclear. V shed 9 bases and J shed 1 base, with 12 bases lying between them. CDR1 is SEHNR, CDR2 FQNEAQ, per germline (reference sequence). The CDR3 spans 13 residues. CDR3 bases: TGTGCCAGTGGGGTTAACTCGAACACTGAAGCTTTCTTT. It yields the protein CASGVNSNTEAFF.

This clonotype was seen more than once but under ten times. The chain joins TRBV14 to TRBJ2-3; D gene uncertain. CDR1 is SGHDN and CDR2 is FVKESK in the germline V gene. Deletions cut 0 bases from V and 4 bases from J, with 23 bases between. The CDR3 length is 19 residues. The CDR3 sequence: CASSQDRFTAPNQADTQYF. CDR3 coding DNA: TGTGCCAGCAGCCAAGATCGGTTTACGGCGCCAAACCAGGCAGATACGCAGTATTTT.

This clonotype appeared many times. The chain employs TRBV7-2 and TRBJ1-2; maybe TRBD1 (6 bases). The CDR3 consists of 13 residues. Trimming shortened V by 5 bases and J by 2 bases, and 9 bases separated the two germline ends. Germline CDR1 is SGHTA and CDR2 is FQGNSA. CDR3 DNA sequence: TGTGCCAGCAGCCGAGACAGGAACTATGGCTACACCTTC. Its protein product is CASSRDRNYGYTF. The variable domain in full, completed from reference TRBV7-2 and TRBJ1-2, reads GAGVSQSPSNKVTEKGKDVELRCDPISGHTALYWYRQSLGQGLEFLIYFQGNSAPDKSGLPSDRFSAERTGGSVSTLTIQRTQQEDSAVYLCASSRDRNYGYTFGSGTRLTVV.

This rearrangement joins TRBV30 to TRBJ2-6; D unclear. V was cut by 2 bases and J by 0 bases, with 14 bases left in between. The CDR3 is 17 amino acids. Germline-derived CDR1 and CDR2 are GTSNPN and SVGIG (reference sequence). CDR3 sequence (DNA): TGTGCCTGGAGTATTAAGGGTTTAAGCTCTGGGGCCAACGTCCTGACTTTC. Encoded protein: CAWSIKGLSSGANVLTF.

This clonotype was found a few times. The chain combines TRBV27 with TRBJ2-1; D may match TRBD1 or TRBD2 (5 bases each). In germline, CDR1 is MNHEY, CDR2 SMNVEV (reference sequence). Trimming stripped 5 bases from V and 6 bases from J, with 14 bases between. The CDR3 consists of 14 residues. The CDR3 loop is CASSDRGPFNEQFF. For the CDR3, the DNA is TGTGCCAGCAGTGATCGGGGACCTTTCAATGAGCAGTTCTTC.